This TCR beta chain was documented in a study of T-cell memory formation after mild COVID-19 (dated by TCRdb to the early 2020s). With regard to the full study: TCR sequence clusters from the two donors were found to be largely donor specific. Two young, previously healthy adult volunteers, one female and one male, were included in the cohort. Longitudinal TCRalpha and TCRbeta repertoire sequencing tracked T-cell clones expanding and contracting after mild COVID-19 in a couple of donors. Overall results and qualifications from the work: Clones that contracted from day 15 to 85 showed balanced CD4/CD8 phenotypes, whereas a second wave of clones that expanded from day 15 to 37 leaned towards CD4+. SARS-CoV-2 specificity was not confirmed for the second-wave clones peaking on day 37. Contracting CD4+ clones were found mainly in CM and EM memory subsets, while CD8+ clones were enriched in EMRA. Some responding clones were detected in pre-infection memory, which suggested that pre-existing cross-reactive memory T cells had joined the SARS-CoV-2 response. The study covered only a couple of mild cases, and larger cohorts including severe cases with pre-infection samples were considered necessary.

Sequencing used an Illumina NovaSeq 6000. Using 5'RACE with constant-segment primers, TCRalpha and TCRbeta cDNA libraries were constructed, with sample barcodes and unique molecular identifiers added in the process. RNA was extracted from every sample with Trizol reagent. Amplification of the libraries took two PCR steps, and the second step added a second sample barcode plus Illumina TruSeq adapters. Sequencing of the libraries was done on an Illumina NovaSeq, producing 2 x 150 bp paired-end reads. The paper's data handling went like this. The reads were demultiplexed and collapsed into UMI-guided consensus sequences using migec v1.2.7. With mixcr v2.1.11, UMI consensuses were aligned to TRA and TRB V and J templates and assembled into clonotypes. A clonotype was counted as expanded or contracted only when both edgeR and NoisET called the clonotype significant, with the noise models trained on biological replicates. edgeR calls used a false discovery rate-adjusted p below 0.01 and a log2 fold-change threshold of 1. As an exploratory analysis of dynamics, PCA with hierarchical clustering was applied to max-normalized trajectories of the 1000 most abundant clonotypes. Separately sequenced CD4+ and CD8+ repertoires were used to assign the CD4 or CD8 phenotype of responding clones. Clones were called with MiXCR by TCRdb after fastp trimmed the public reads at Q25, and only in-frame beta chains were retained. Every CDR3 protein is listed once, alongside the most common genes and DNA of its rows. The V and J calls come from TCRdb's annotation, not from the publication. Here the sample has around 110,000 distinct CDR3 sequences; around 15% occur a single time. Together, the top ten hold 39% of the sample.

For CDR1 and CDR2, the germline V gene lists SGHTA and FQGNSA. The junction shows trimming of 2 bases on V and 9 bases on J, plus 18 bases between the germline ends. The CDR3 numbers 15 residues from cysteine through phenylalanine. The DNA shown is the 45-base CDR3, in frame from base 1. PBMCs were isolated by Ficoll-Paque density gradient centrifugation. A few counts support this clonotype. The antigen this receptor binds is unknown. The record has no base qualities; no much larger clone is one base away. This sequence originates from a man in his late teens or twenties who had mild COVID-19 (a few samples of this study predate the infection). The sample titles of this study are shuffled in the database, so cell type and time point are left out; the donor was told from shared clones. Sequenced input: PBMCs or a T cell subset sorted from them (not recorded which). The chain links TRBV7-2 with TRBJ2-3; the D region possibly corresponds to TRBD1 (6 bases align). The sequenced DNA is TGTGCCAGCAGCTTACGGCCAGGGGAAGAATCCACGCAGTATTTT. Translated, this is CASSLRPGEESTQYF.